Listed here are 26 T cell receptor beta chains from one sample, sequenced in a study of T cell changes during pregnancy in multiple sclerosis. Clones were read by immunoSEQ multiplex PCR, and TCRdb kept only the in-frame ones, dropping some. The sample consists of 80,000 to 100,000 clones, 90% of them appearing once. Sequencing was performed on peripheral blood, taken in the second trimester of pregnancy. Every receptor here comes from a female donor in good health, enrolled as a control in a pregnancy study.

V usage is TRBV28 and J usage is TRBJ2-1; tentatively, D is TRBD2 (5 bases). V lost 8 bases and J 4 bases, leaving 9 bases between the germline ends. Germline-derived CDR1 and CDR2 are MDHEN and SYDVKM. The CDR3 contains 12 residues. The CDR3 loop is CASGGFYNEQFF. The CDR3 DNA follows: TGTGCCAGCGGCGGGTTTTACAATGAGCAGTTCTTC.

The chain couples TRBV28 to TRBJ1-6; D is ambiguous. This CDR3 spans 15 amino acids. Germline CDR1 and CDR2: MDHEN and SYDVKM. Trimming took off 7 bases at V and 6 bases at J, with 16 bases between the two ends. CDR3 nucleotide sequence: TGTGCCAGCAATCCCCTGGGGAGCGGTAATTCACCCCTCCACTTT. This translates into CASNPLGSGNSPLHF.

This chain uses TRBV4-1 with TRBJ1-4; D may be TRBD1 (5 bases). The length of the CDR3 is 16 residues. CDR1 and CDR2 from the germline V gene are MGHRA and YSYEKL. V lost 4 bases and J lost 2, with 14 bases in between. The CDR3 DNA is TGCGCCAGCAGCCCCTCTCCAGGGATCACTAATGAAAAACTGTTTTTT. As protein: CASSPSPGITNEKLFF.

The chain uses TRBV28 and TRBJ1-2; the match to TRBD1 covers 8 bases. Germline CDR1 reads MDHEN; CDR2 reads SYDVKM. The V and J ends lost 7 bases and 4 bases, in that order; junction bases with no gene match: 5. The CDR3 consists of 13 residues. In DNA, the CDR3 is TGTGCCAGCACGGCAGGGGGCGCCTATGGCTACACCTTC. Translating gives CASTAGGAYGYTF.

The CDR3 nucleotides read TGTGCCAGCAGCCGGGACTACCCCTACGAGCAGTACTTC. It specifies CASSRDYPYEQYF. The rearrangement joins TRBV5-5 to TRBJ2-7; 7 bases are a match to TRBD2. The CDR3 totals 13 residues. The J segment lost 2 bases and the V segment lost 4 bases, leaving 3 bases of the junction unmatched. Per germline, CDR1 SGHKS and CDR2 YYEKEE (reference sequence).

This clone appeared a few times. This sequence joins TRBV27 and TRBJ1-2; D is undetermined. The CDR3 covers 14 residues. CDR1 is MNHEY, CDR2 SMNVEV, per germline (reference sequence). Trimming took off 8 bases at V and 0 bases at J, with 13 bases between the two ends. CDR3: CASGRAPANYGYTF. The CDR3 DNA follows: TGTGCCAGCGGGAGGGCGCCCGCTAACTATGGCTACACCTTC.

This clone was seen a single time. The genes are TRBV6-1 and TRBJ1-2; 7 bases line up with TRBD1. The CDR3 spans 13 residues. Germline values: CDR1 MNHNS, CDR2 SASEGT. J gave up 7 bases and V 5 bases, and 7 bases lay outside the gene matches. The CDR3 sequence is CASSIDRESGYTF. The DNA of the CDR3 is TGTGCCAGCAGTATCGACAGGGAGAGTGGCTACACCTTC.

V gene TRBV4-3 combines with J gene TRBJ2-3; 12 nucleotides line up with TRBD2. Germline V gene sequence: CDR1 LGHNA, CDR2 YSLEER. The CDR3 spans 16 residues. V lost 0 bases, J lost 5 bases, and 3 bases stayed unmatched. The CDR3 region is CASSQDLAGGRDTQYF. The CDR3 coding sequence is TGCGCCAGCAGCCAAGACCTAGCGGGAGGGCGAGATACGCAGTATTTT.

The chain recombines TRBV7-2 with TRBJ2-5; D perhaps matches TRBD1 (6 bases). The germline gives CDR1 SGHTA, CDR2 FQGNSA. The CDR3 sequence is 14 residues long. V lost 5 bases to trimming and J lost 4 bases, with 14 bases between them. The CDR3 nucleotides read TGTGCCAGCAGCGCCACTACAGGGAGAGAGACCCAGTACTTC. Translated, it gives CASSATTGRETQYF.

The chain couples TRBV7-2 to TRBJ1-5, with 9 bases fitting TRBD1. Per the germline V gene, CDR1 is SGHTA and CDR2 is FQGNSA. The CDR3 length is 14 residues. V was clipped by 4 bases and J by 9 bases; unmatched bases: 7. In nucleotides, the CDR3 is TGTGCCAGCAGCTCAGGGACAGGGCGTCTGCCCCAGCATTTT. Its translation is CASSSGTGRLPQHF. Full variable domain (remainder filled in from reference TRBV7-2 and TRBJ1-5): GAGVSQSPSNKVTEKGKDVELRCDPISGHTALYWYRQSLGQGLEFLIYFQGNSAPDKSGLPSDRFSAERTGGSVSTLTIQRTQQEDSAVYLCASSSGTGRLPQHFGDGTRLSIL.

This clone was observed a single time. The chain is built from TRBV9 and TRBJ2-5; 15 nucleotides agree with TRBD2. With V trimmed by 0 bases and J by 5 bases, 5 bases remained unmatched. Germline V gene data show CDR1 as SGDLS and CDR2 as YYNGEE. The CDR3 has 17 amino acids. The CDR3 here is CASSVAGLAGGAETQYF. Written as DNA, the CDR3 is TGTGCCAGCAGCGTAGCGGGACTAGCGGGGGGAGCGGAGACCCAGTACTTC. The variable domain in full, completed from reference TRBV9 and TRBJ2-5, reads DSGVTQTPKHLITATGQRVTLRCSPRSGDLSVYWYQQSLDQGLQFLIQYYNGEERAKGNILERFSAQQFPDLHSELNLSSLELGDSALYFCASSVAGLAGGAETQYFGPGTRLLVL.

CDR3 amino acids: CASSTGGPGTGELFF. The CDR3 nucleotides are TGCGCCAGCAGCACGGGGGGCCCTGGGACCGGGGAGCTGTTTTTT. This rearrangement joins TRBV5-1 to TRBJ2-2; maybe TRBD2 (7 bases). The V and J ends lost 4 bases and 5 bases respectively, with 15 bases between them. The CDR3 is made up of 15 amino acids. Germline CDR1 and CDR2: SGHRS and YFSETQ. The full variable domain, completed using reference TRBV5-1 and TRBJ2-2, is KAGVTQTPRYLIKTRGQQVTLSCSPISGHRSVSWYQQTPGQGLQFLFEYFSETQRNKGNFPGRFSGRQFSNSRSEMNVSTLELGDSALYLCASSTGGPGTGELFFGEGSRLTVL.

CDR3 residues: CASSEREGGQGRTQYF. The CDR3 nucleotides read TGTGCCAGCAGCGAGAGGGAGGGGGGACAGGGAAGAACCCAGTACTTC. The V call is TRBV9, the J call TRBJ2-5; 9 bases fit TRBD1. Trimming cost V 3 bases and J 8 bases; bases outside gene matches: 14. The CDR3 spans 16 residues. Germline assignment: CDR1 SGDLS and CDR2 YYNGEE.

This sequence joins TRBV7-8 and TRBJ1-2; D gene uncertain. Trimming removed 2 bases at V and 5 bases at J, with 9 bases between. The germline V gene encodes CDR1 SGHVS and CDR2 FQNEAQ. The CDR3 runs to 13 residues. The CDR3 is CASSLNAAYGYTF. CDR3 nucleotide sequence: TGTGCCAGCAGCTTAAATGCGGCATATGGCTACACCTTC.

This clone showed up just once. The rearrangement uses TRBV27 and TRBJ1-4, with 10 bases lining up with TRBD1. This CDR3 is 14 amino acids long. Germline CDR1 is MNHEY and CDR2 is SMNVEV (reference sequence). Trimming at V came to 6 bases and at J to 8 bases, leaving 6 bases not matched to a gene. The CDR3 loop is CASSLTGGLEKLFF. DNA of the CDR3: TGTGCCAGCAGCCTGACAGGGGGCCTAGAAAAACTGTTTTTT.

This rearrangement joins TRBV7-9 to TRBJ2-3; 14 nucleotides match TRBD2. This CDR3 region has 17 residues. V gave up 5 bases and J gave up 2 bases; unmatched junction bases: 6. Looked up from germline, CDR1 is SEHNR and CDR2 is FQNEAQ (reference sequence). The CDR3 bases are TGTGCCAGCAGCCCCCGACTAGCGGGGGGGGACACAGATACGCAGTATTTT. Translation: CASSPRLAGGDTDTQYF. Full variable domain (outside the CDR3, taken from reference TRBV7-9 and TRBJ2-3): DTGVSQNPRHKITKRGQNVTFRCDPISEHNRLYWYRQTLGQGPEFLTYFQNEAQLEKSRLLSDRFSAERPKGSFSTLEIQRTEQGDSAMYLCASSPRLAGGDTDTQYFGPGTRLTVL.

The chain has TRBV4-1 and TRBJ2-7; TRBD2 aligns across 14 bases. The CDR3 has 15 amino acids. In germline, CDR1 is MGHRA, CDR2 YSYEKL. J gave up 12 bases and V 3 bases, and 10 bases lay outside the gene matches. CDR3 sequence (DNA): TGCGCCAGCAGCCAGGCCGGGACTAGCGGGGGCAAAGCGTACTTC. Translating it yields CASSQAGTSGGKAYF.

CDR3 in amino acids: CASSYGGRGPTYEQYF. The CDR3, as DNA: TGTGCCAGCAGTTACGGTGGCAGGGGGCCCACCTACGAGCAGTACTTC. The chain uses TRBV6-5 and TRBJ2-7; 8 bases are a match to TRBD1. The germline CDR1 and CDR2 sequences are MNHEY and SVGAGI. The J segment lost 2 bases and the V segment lost 2 bases, leaving 8 bases of the junction unmatched. CDR3 size: 16 residues.

The rearrangement links TRBV30 to TRBJ2-7, with TRBD1 matching over 7 bases. Looked up from germline, CDR1 is GTSNPN and CDR2 is SVGIG (reference sequence). Trimming at V came to 5 bases and at J to 0 bases, leaving 4 bases not matched to a gene. The CDR3 is 13 amino acids. The CDR3 spells CAWENRGSYEQYF. The CDR3 DNA reads as TGTGCCTGGGAAAACAGGGGCTCCTACGAGCAGTACTTC.

The rearrangement uses TRBV9 and TRBJ1-5; D gene uncertain. The CDR3 is 15 amino acids. Per germline, CDR1 SGDLS and CDR2 YYNGEE. The V gene lost 0 bases and the J gene lost 7 bases, with 14 bases spanning the gap. The CDR3 DNA sequence: TGTGCCAGCAGCGTAGGTTCGGGAGTGAAGCAGCCCCAGCATTTT. It is translated as CASSVGSGVKQPQHF.

The chain joins TRBV2 to TRBJ1-1; TRBD1 agrees at 7 bases. CDR3 length: 14 amino acids. Germline loops: CDR1 SNHLY, CDR2 FYNNEI. Trimming took 7 bases from V and 5 from J; bases not matched to a gene: 10. The CDR3 DNA is TGTGCCAGCACCGGAAGGACAGGCCGGACTGAAGCTTTCTTT. It yields the protein CASTGRTGRTEAFF.

The V call is TRBV7-9, the J call TRBJ1-4; 7 bases align to TRBD1. The CDR3 length is 16 residues. CDR1 is SEHNR and CDR2 is FQNEAQ in the germline V gene (reference sequence). The CDR3 nucleotides read TGTGCGCTGACTCAAGGGGGACAGCCGCGGGGTGAAAAACTGTTTTTT. As protein: CALTQGGQPRGEKLFF.

The V and J genes are TRBV11-2 and TRBJ2-1, with D possibly matching TRBD1 (6 bases). Per germline, CDR1 SGHAT and CDR2 FQNNGV. This CDR3 contains 15 residues. Deletions cut 0 bases from V and 5 bases from J, with 11 bases between. The CDR3 region is CASSLDFSGDNEQFF. The CDR3 DNA follows: TGTGCCAGCAGCTTAGATTTTTCAGGGGACAATGAGCAGTTCTTC.

This sequence joins TRBV27 and TRBJ2-1, with 8 bases identical to TRBD2. The CDR3 spans 17 residues. In germline, CDR1 is MNHEY, CDR2 SMNVEV (reference sequence). The V segment lost 7 bases and the J segment 4 bases; nucleotides outside the gene matches: 15. CDR3 nucleotides: TGTGCCAGCAATTCTCTCGGGGGACTAGTACTTTACAATGAGCAGTTCTTC. This codes for CASNSLGGLVLYNEQFF.

This clone has a single count. At one end the junction does not follow the germline gene, possibly because of a read error. V and J are TRBV7-9 and TRBJ1-3, with D unclear. CDR1 SEHNR and CDR2 FQNEAQ come from the germline V gene (reference sequence). The CDR3 is made up of 12 amino acids. The chain's CDR3 is CASSLARSAELF. The CDR3 DNA reads TGTGCCAGCAGCTTAGCGCGCTCTGCCGAACTTTTT.

The CDR3 nucleotides are TGTGCCAGCAGTTTGGGGACAGGGGTTACTGAAGCTTTCTTT. Translation gives CASSLGTGVTEAFF. The chain combines TRBV28 with TRBJ1-1, with 10 positions matching TRBD1. The germline gives CDR1 MDHEN, CDR2 SYDVKM. The CDR3 loop spans 14 amino acids. Trimming cost V 3 bases and J 5 bases; bases outside gene matches: 3. The full variable domain, in which reference TRBV28 and TRBJ1-1 provide the parts outside the CDR3, is DVKVTQSSRYLVKRTGEKVFLECVQDMDHENMFWYRQDPGLGLRLIYFSYDVKMKEKGDIPEGYSVSREKKERFSLILESASTNQTSMYLCASSLGTGVTEAFFGQGTRLTVV.